The 10 T cell receptor beta chains reported below all come from one sample, sequenced in a study of molecular identifiers for immune sequencing clone quantification. TCRdb passed the PCR reads through MiXCR, listing each CDR3 protein once. The repertoire holds about 640,000 distinct CDR3 sequences, with just under 20% as singletons. Input material: naive CD8+ T cells from blood, with Jurkat cell RNA spiked in. Subset described: FACS-sorted CD8+CD4-CCR7+CD45RA+ naive T cells. These receptors came from a human donor in good health. Some libraries in this study had Jurkat cell RNA spiked in.

The V gene is TRBV6-5, the J gene TRBJ2-2; D may be TRBD2 (7 bases). V was pared by 8 bases and J by 1 base, with 20 bases between. The CDR3 runs 17 residues. The germline gives CDR1 MNHEY, CDR2 SVGAGI. CDR3 nucleotide sequence: TGTGCCAGCTATACAGTGTGGGGGGGCCTGAACACCGGGGAGCTGTTTTTT. The encoded protein is CASYTVWGGLNTGELFF.

A remark on this clonotype: A much larger clonotype is one base distant, so this may be a read error. CDR3 DNA: TGTGCCAGCGGTCCCCAGGTTTCCTATGGCTACACCTTC. Its protein product is CASGPQVSYGYTF. This sequence joins TRBV6-5 and TRBJ1-2; no definite D call. The germline V gene has CDR1 MNHEY and CDR2 SVGAGI. V was shortened by 8 bases and J by 4 bases, with 14 bases between the two germline ends. The CDR3 extends over 13 amino acids.

This clonotype was seen many times. This chain connects TRBV7-8 to TRBJ2-3, with TRBD2 matching 10 bases. V shed 0 bases, J shed 1 base, and the junction held 13 bases outside the gene matches. CDR1 SGHVS and CDR2 FQNEAQ come from the germline V gene. The CDR3 is made up of 20 amino acids. The CDR3 reads CASSLALSSGGADGTDTQYF. CDR3 DNA: TGTGCCAGCAGCTTAGCGTTGTCGAGCGGGGGGGCTGATGGCACAGATACGCAGTATTTT.

J is TRBJ2-1 and V is TRBV12-5, with 10 bases fitting TRBD2. The CDR3 is made up of 15 amino acids. Germline CDR1 reads LGHNT; CDR2 reads FRNRAP. J was trimmed by 13 bases and V by 3 bases; bases with no gene match: 12. The CDR3 spells CASGFLAGAHPVQFF. The CDR3 DNA is TGTGCTAGTGGTTTCCTAGCGGGGGCCCATCCGGTACAGTTCTTC.

This clonotype was observed many times. The chain carries TRBV6-2 or TRBV6-3 and TRBJ2-5; D is uncertain. Looked up from germline, CDR1 is MNHEY and CDR2 is SVGEGT. The V gene lost 2 bases and the J gene lost 1 base, with 11 bases spanning the gap. The CDR3 totals 15 residues. The CDR3 DNA sequence: TGTGCCAGCAGTTACGAAGGGTTGGTCCAAGAGACCCAGTACTTC. It is translated as CASSYEGLVQETQYF.

The table lists this clonotype with a few counts. The rearrangement joins TRBV24-1 to TRBJ1-2; no reliable D call. Germline CDR1 and CDR2: KGHDR and SFDVKD. This CDR3 is built from 12 residues. Trimming cost V 4 bases and J 4 bases, with 6 bases left between them. CDR3 in amino acids: CATSDGSYGYTF. As DNA, the CDR3 is TGTGCCACCAGTGACGGAAGCTATGGCTACACCTTC.

This clonotype appeared a few times. The CDR3 DNA is TGTGCCAGCCTATTTGGGGCAGGGGGGCCCTTGGACTATGGCTACACCTTC. This translates into CASLFGAGGPLDYGYTF. The chain has TRBV28 and TRBJ1-2; 7 nucleotides match TRBD1. Germline V gene sequence: CDR1 MDHEN, CDR2 SYDVKM. V dropped 8 bases and J dropped 3; count of bases not matched to a gene: 18. CDR3 length: 17 residues.

This clonotype was counted at least ten times. The V gene is TRBV20-1, the J gene TRBJ1-1, with D hard to call. The germline V and J ends were trimmed by 3 bases and 5 bases, with 22 bases remaining between them. The germline V gene encodes CDR1 DFQATT and CDR2 SNEGSKA (reference sequence). The CDR3 runs to 16 residues. CDR3 sequence (DNA): TGCAGTGCTAGCCCGACGAGGTACCCGATGGGGACTGAAGCTTTCTTT. Its protein is CSASPTRYPMGTEAFF.

This clonotype was detected many times. The rearrangement links TRBV6-6 to TRBJ1-3; no clear D gene. Germline V lookup: CDR1 MNHNY, CDR2 SVGAGI (reference sequence). The CDR3 consists of 16 residues. Between the trimmed V and J ends, which lost 3 bases and 0 bases, there was a span of 12 bases. The CDR3 DNA reads TGTGCCAGCAGTTATCCTGGACGGAACTCTGGAAACACCATATATTTT. Protein: CASSYPGRNSGNTIYF.

As to this clonotype: A clone one base away is much larger, so this may be a read error. V is TRBV7-3 and J is TRBJ2-2, with a weak D call TRBD2 (6 bases). CDR1 is SGHTA, CDR2 FQGTGA, per germline. This CDR3 is built from 16 residues. As DNA, the CDR3 is TGTGCCAGCAGCTCCAAGGGACCAGATTCAACCGGGGGGCTGTTTTTT. This encodes CASSSKGPDSTGGLFF.